The clone carrying this TCR beta chain was observed a handful of times. Its antigen remains unidentified. The data stem from a study of T cell responses to AZD1222 COVID-19 vaccine. CDR1 and CDR2 (germline): LNHDA, SQIVND (reference sequence). CDR3 length equals 15 residues. V trimming: 1 base; J trimming: 2 bases; junction bases outside the gene matches: 3. Study-wide findings and caveats: Of spike-specific TCRs, nearly half reportedly target regions left unmutated in variants.

Using immunoSEQ multiplex PCR, the repertoire was profiled, and TCRdb retains in-frame clones only, with some absent. This table holds about 84,000 clones, over 75% found once. The receptor's source is an adult in good health. The specimen was peripheral blood, collected on day 0 of AZD1222 vaccination. V gene TRBV19 combines with J gene TRBJ2-7; 9 nucleotides align to TRBD2. The CDR3 region is CASSIVPSGAYEQYF. The CDR3 DNA reads TGTGCCAGTAGTATAGTCCCTAGCGGGGCCTACGAGCAGTACTTC.